This record concerns one T cell receptor (beta chain) sequence. The sample belongs to a study of T cell responses to AZD1222 COVID-19 vaccine. Using immunoSEQ multiplex PCR, the repertoire was profiled, and TCRdb retains in-frame clones only, with some absent. The sample includes about 50,000 clones, around 83% of them seen just once. The V and J ends lost 4 bases and 2 bases, in that order; junction bases with no gene match: 5. Germline lookup yields CDR1 SNHLY and CDR2 FYNNEI. The length of the CDR3 is 15 residues. The material sequenced was peripheral blood, taken on day 0 of MenACWY control vaccination. The chain has TRBV2 and TRBJ2-7, with 10 nucleotides matching TRBD2. The clonotype was recovered from an adult in good health. The chain's CDR3 is CASSGRLAGTYEQYF. The CDR3 DNA reads as TGTGCCAGCAGTGGCCGACTAGCGGGCACCTACGAGCAGTACTTC.